The clone carrying this T cell receptor (beta chain) was counted only a few times. The antigen remains unidentified. This sample was included in a study of response to subunit inactivated influenza vaccine. The study's findings and limits: Authors suggested few new T cells are recruited by each seasonal influenza vaccination.

The V end lost 7 bases, the J end lost 3 bases, and 12 bases lay between the germline ends. Germline CDR1 MNHEY, CDR2 SVGEGT. The CDR3 is made up of 14 amino acids. TCRdb re-derived calls from the RT-PCR reads in MiXCR, one entry per CDR3 protein. The sample has approximately 700,000 distinct CDR3 sequences; approximately 15% are singletons. Here the sequenced sample was PBMCs from blood, taken roughly 15 days before vaccination. The chain links TRBV6-2 or TRBV6-3 to TRBJ2-2; D is uncertain. This clonotype originated in a man aged 45-65 years who received an inactivated influenza vaccine. The CDR3 region is CASKGQVDTGELFF. The CDR3, as DNA: TGTGCCAGCAAAGGGCAGGTTGACACCGGGGAGCTGTTTTTT.